This TCR beta chain was recovered during a study of CD8+ T cells in alopecia areata. Whole-study context: Treated patients were dosed with oral tofacitinib, taking 5 to 10 mg twice daily. Tofacitinib exposure lasted 6 to 18 months, followed by 6 months off drug.

This CDR3 region has 13 residues. Germline CDR1 MNHEY, CDR2 SVGAGI. Between the trimmed V and J ends, which lost 2 bases and 1 base, there was a span of 5 bases. The treatment was: oral pan-JAK inhibitor, 5-10 mg twice daily. Alopecia areata patients provided lesional scalp punch biopsies and peripheral blood. Once RNA had been extracted, it was reverse transcribed into cDNA to act as the sequencing template. Sequencing was performed with immunoSEQ multiplex PCR; in TCRdb, only in-frame clones are kept and a portion is missing. The table includes hundreds of thousands of clones, 60% detected once. The chain uses TRBV6-5 and TRBJ1-1; tentatively, D is TRBD1 (5 bases). The TCR originated in a human donor with alopecia areata. The sequences come from CD4+ T cells sorted from blood, collected around week 52, from a patient treated with tofacitinib. For the CDR3, the DNA is TGTGCCAGCAGTTACAGGGGGAACACTGAAGCTTTCTTT. Translated, it gives CASSYRGNTEAFF.